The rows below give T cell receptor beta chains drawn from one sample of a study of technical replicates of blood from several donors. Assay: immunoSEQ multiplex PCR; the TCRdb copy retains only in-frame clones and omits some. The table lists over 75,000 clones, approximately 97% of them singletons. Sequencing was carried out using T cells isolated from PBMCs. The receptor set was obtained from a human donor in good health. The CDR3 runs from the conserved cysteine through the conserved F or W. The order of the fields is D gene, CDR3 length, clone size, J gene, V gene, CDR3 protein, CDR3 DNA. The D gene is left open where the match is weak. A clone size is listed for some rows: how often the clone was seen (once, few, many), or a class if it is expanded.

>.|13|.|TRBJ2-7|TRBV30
CAWSVSSAYEQYF
TGTGCCTGGAGTGTAAGTAGCGCTTACGAGCAGTACTTC
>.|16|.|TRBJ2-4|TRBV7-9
CASSSSTGLAKNIQYF
TGTGCCAGCAGCTCCTCGACAGGCCTAGCCAAAAACATTCAGTACTTC
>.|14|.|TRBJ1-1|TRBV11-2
CASSLYRDATEAFF
TGTGCCAGCAGCCTTTACAGAGACGCTACTGAAGCTTTCTTT
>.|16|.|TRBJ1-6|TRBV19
CASRGQADSYNSPLHF
TGTGCCAGTAGGGGACAAGCAGACTCCTATAATTCACCCCTCCACTTT
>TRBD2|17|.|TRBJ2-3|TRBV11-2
CASSLEISKRGEHTQYF
TGTGCCAGCAGCTTAGAAATCTCTAAGCGGGGGGAACATACGCAGTATTTT
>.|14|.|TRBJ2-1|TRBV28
CASSLVGSYNEQFF
TGTGCCAGCAGTTTAGTGGGGAGCTACAATGAGCAGTTCTTC
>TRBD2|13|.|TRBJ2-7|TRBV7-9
CASSRGGAYEQYF
TGTGCCAGCAGCCGCGGGGGGGCCTACGAGCAGTACTTC
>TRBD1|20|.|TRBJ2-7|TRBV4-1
CASSQVGQNPDRGDWYEQYF
TGCGCCAGCAGCCAAGTGGGGCAAAACCCGGACAGGGGGGACTGGTACGAGCAGTACTTC
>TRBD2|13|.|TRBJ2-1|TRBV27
CASSTGGRDEQFF
TGTGCCAGCAGCACCGGGGGGAGGGATGAGCAGTTCTTC
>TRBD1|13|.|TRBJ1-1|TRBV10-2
CASSVNRGTEAFF
TGCGCCAGCAGTGTAAACAGGGGGACTGAAGCTTTCTTT
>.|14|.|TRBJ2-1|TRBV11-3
CASSGGAGGNEQFF
TGTGCCAGCAGCGGGGGGGCTGGCGGTAATGAGCAGTTCTTC
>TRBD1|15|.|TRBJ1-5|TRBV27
CASSPDRVMDQPQHF
TGTGCCAGCAGTCCAGACAGGGTTATGGATCAGCCCCAGCATTTT
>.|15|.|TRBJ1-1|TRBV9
CASSGGKVMNTEAFF
TGTGCCAGCAGCGGAGGGAAAGTAATGAACACTGAAGCTTTCTTT
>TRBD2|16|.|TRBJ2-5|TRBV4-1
CASSLLSPAGKETQYF
TGCGCCAGCAGCCTACTAAGTCCAGCGGGAAAAGAGACCCAGTACTTC
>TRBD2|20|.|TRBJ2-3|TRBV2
CASSEGGDRTLAGVPDTQYF
TGTGCCAGCAGTGAAGGGGGGGACAGAACTCTAGCGGGAGTGCCAGATACGCAGTATTTT
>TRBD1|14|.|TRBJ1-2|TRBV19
CASSDYRGFYGYTF
TGTGCCAGTAGCGATTACAGGGGGTTCTATGGCTACACCTTC
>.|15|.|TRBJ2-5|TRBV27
CASSLSWRSQETQYF
TGTGCCAGCAGTTTATCCTGGCGGAGCCAAGAGACCCAGTACTTC
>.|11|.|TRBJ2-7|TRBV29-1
CSVVSSYEQYF
TGCAGCGTTGTTTCGTCGTACGAGCAGTACTTC
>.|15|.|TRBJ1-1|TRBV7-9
CASSSELGGTSEAFF
TGTGCCAGCAGCTCCGAATTAGGTGGGACTTCCGAAGCTTTCTTT
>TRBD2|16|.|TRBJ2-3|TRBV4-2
CASSHGRDGYTDTQYF
TGTGCCAGCAGCCACGGGAGGGACGGATACACAGATACGCAGTATTTT
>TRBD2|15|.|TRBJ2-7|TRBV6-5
CASKLRGGAEYEQYF
TGTGCCAGCAAATTACGGGGAGGGGCTGAATACGAGCAGTACTTC
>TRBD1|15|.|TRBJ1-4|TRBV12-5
CASGALDRGVEKLFF
TGTGCTAGTGGTGCGTTGGACAGGGGTGTCGAAAAACTGTTTTTT
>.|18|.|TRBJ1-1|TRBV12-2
CASRPFPGATSMNTEAFF
TGTGCAAGTCGCCCCTTTCCAGGGGCCACTTCCATGAACACTGAAGCTTTCTTT
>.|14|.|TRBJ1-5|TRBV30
CAWTSDFSNQPQHF
TGTGCCTGGACCTCTGACTTCAGCAATCAGCCCCAGCATTTT
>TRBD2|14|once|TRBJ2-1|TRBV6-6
CASAGTSGYNEQFF
TGTGCCAGCGCCGGGACTAGCGGATACAATGAGCAGTTCTTC
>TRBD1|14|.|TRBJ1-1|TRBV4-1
CASSQEDRGTEAFF
TGCGCCAGCAGCCAAGAGGACAGGGGCACTGAAGCTTTCTTT
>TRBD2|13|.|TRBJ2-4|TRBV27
CASSLPEAGRWYF
TGTGCCAGCAGTTTACCTGAAGCGGGACGGTGGTACTTC
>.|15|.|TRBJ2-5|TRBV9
CASSVGLGPQETQYF
TGTGCCAGCAGCGTAGGCCTGGGGCCGCAAGAGACCCAGTACTTC
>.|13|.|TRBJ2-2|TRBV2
CASSTGLTGELFF
TGTGCCAGCAGTACAGGGCTCACCGGGGAGCTGTTTTTT
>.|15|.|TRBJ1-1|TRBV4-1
CASSQDRGGRTEAFF
TGCGCCAGCAGCCAAGATCGGGGGGGTCGGACTGAAGCTTTCTTT
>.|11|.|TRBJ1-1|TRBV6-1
CASRRDTEAFF
TGTGCCAGCAGGAGGGACACTGAAGCTTTCTTT
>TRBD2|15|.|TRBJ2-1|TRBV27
CASSYRGGLGVEQFF
TGTGCCAGCAGCTATCGGGGGGGCCTAGGGGTTGAGCAGTTCTTC
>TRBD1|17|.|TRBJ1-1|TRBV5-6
CASSGFRGLRGNTEAFF
TGTGCCAGCAGTGGGTTTAGGGGGCTCAGGGGGAACACTGAAGCTTTCTTT
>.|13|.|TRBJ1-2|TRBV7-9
CASSFGGVDGYTF
TGTGCCAGCAGCTTCGGGGGAGTTGATGGCTACACCTTC
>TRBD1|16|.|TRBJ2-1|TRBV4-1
CASRAMTGSSYNEQFF
TGCGCCAGCAGGGCTATGACAGGGAGCTCCTACAATGAGCAGTTCTTC
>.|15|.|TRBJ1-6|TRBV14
CASSHQGSYNSPLHF
TGTGCCAGCAGCCATCAGGGGTCCTATAATTCACCCCTCCACTTT
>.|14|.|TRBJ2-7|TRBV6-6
CASSAREQGGKQYF
TGTGCCAGCTCAGCCCGGGAGCAGGGAGGAAAGCAGTACTTC
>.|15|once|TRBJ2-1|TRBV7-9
CASSPQRLTYNEQFF
TGTGCCAGCAGCCCTCAGAGACTTACCTACAATGAGCAGTTCTTC
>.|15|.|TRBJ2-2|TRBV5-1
CASHPDPSGTGELFF
TGCGCCAGCCACCCGGACCCCTCGGGGACCGGGGAGCTGTTTTTT
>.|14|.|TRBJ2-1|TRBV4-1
CASSQVPGDNEQFF
TGCGCCAGCAGCCAAGTCCCCGGGGACAATGAGCAGTTCTTC
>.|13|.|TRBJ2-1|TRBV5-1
CASSRDSYNEQFF
TGCGCCAGCAGCCGGGACTCCTACAATGAGCAGTTCTTC
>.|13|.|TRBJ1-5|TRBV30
CAQGFDSNQPQHF
TGTGCCCAGGGGTTTGATAGCAATCAGCCCCAGCATTTT
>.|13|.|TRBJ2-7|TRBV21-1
CASSRQGERGQYF
TGTGCCAGCAGCAGACAGGGGGAAAGAGGGCAGTACTTC
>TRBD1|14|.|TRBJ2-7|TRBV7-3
CASSPGTGGYEQYF
TGTGCCAGCAGCCCAGGGACAGGGGGCTACGAGCAGTACTTC
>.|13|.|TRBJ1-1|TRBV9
CASSVSGNTEAFF
TGTGCCAGCAGCGTTTCCGGGAACACTGAAGCTTTCTTT
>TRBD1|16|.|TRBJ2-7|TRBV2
CASSPGPGGINHEQYF
TGTGCCAGCAGTCCTGGACCAGGGGGAATAAACCACGAGCAGTACTTC
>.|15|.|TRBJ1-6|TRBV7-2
CASSSLLWGGSPLHF
TGTGCCAGCAGCTCCCTTCTCTGGGGCGGATCACCCCTCCACTTT
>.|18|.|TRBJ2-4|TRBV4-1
CASSQEVREIIAKNIQYF
TGCGCCAGCAGCCAAGAGGTTCGGGAGATCATAGCCAAAAACATTCAGTACTTC